The rows below give T cell receptor beta chains drawn from one sample of a study. Via MiXCR, TCRdb re-called the 5' RACE reads, giving one row per CDR3 protein. The sample records some 9,200 distinct CDR3 sequences, roughly 50% being singletons. The sample was Tregs sorted from a lymph node. All receptors come from a female donor with breast cancer. CDR3s include the opening cysteine and the closing phenylalanine or tryptophan. The D gene is left open where the match is weak. Only part of the rows carry a size: once, few, many, or a class if the clone is expanded.

clone size,V gene,J gene,D gene,CDR3 protein,CDR3 DNA
.,TRBV7-9,TRBJ2-1,TRBD2,CASSRTGTSRNEQFF,TGTGCCAGCAGCCGGACCGGGACTAGCCGCAATGAGCAGTTCTTC
few,TRBV20-1,TRBJ1-5,.,CSARVDWGTTQHF,TGCAGTGCTAGAGTAGATTGGGGCACGACCCAGCATTTT
.,TRBV6-1,TRBJ2-3,.,CAASSRGADTQYF,TGTGCCGCGTCCTCTAGGGGGGCAGATACGCAGTATTTT
few,TRBV5-1,TRBJ2-3,TRBD2,CASSLTRGGSRFDTQYF,TGCGCCAGCAGCTTGACTCGCGGCGGGAGTAGGTTTGATACGCAGTATTTT
.,TRBV5-1,TRBJ1-2,.,CASAREGYGYTF,TGCGCCAGCGCTCGTGAAGGCTATGGCTACACCTTC
.,TRBV20-1,TRBJ2-1,TRBD2,CSARPASGTYNEQFF,TGCAGTGCTAGGCCGGCTAGCGGGACCTACAATGAGCAGTTCTTC
.,TRBV5-1,TRBJ2-2,TRBD2,CASSRGMVAGETGELFF,TGCGCCAGCAGCAGGGGCATGGTAGCGGGTGAAACCGGGGAGCTGTTTTTT
once,TRBV3-1,TRBJ1-1,TRBD1,CASSQGTGSYTEAFF,TGTGCCAGCAGCCAAGGGACAGGGTCTTACACTGAAGCTTTCTTT
.,TRBV20-1,TRBJ2-3,.,CSARSSAGALTDTQYF,TGCAGTGCTAGATCGTCGGCGGGGGCCCTCACAGATACGCAGTATTTT
few,TRBV20-1,TRBJ2-3,.,CSAAGSSTDTQYF,TGCAGTGCCGCGGGTTCTAGCACAGATACGCAGTATTTT
few,TRBV11-2,TRBJ2-3,.,CASSGQGTDTQYF,TGTGCCAGCAGCGGACAAGGAACAGATACGCAGTATTTT
.,TRBV7-8,TRBJ2-2,TRBD1,CASSSEGQVFTGELFF,TGTGCCAGCAGCTCGGAGGGACAGGTCTTCACCGGGGAGCTGTTTTTT
.,TRBV24-1,TRBJ2-3,.,CATSDSGFTDTQYF,TGTGCCACCAGTGACTCCGGGTTCACAGATACGCAGTATTTT
.,TRBV5-4,TRBJ2-7,TRBD2,CASSSGLAGYSYEQYF,TGTGCCAGCAGCTCAGGACTAGCGGGATACTCCTACGAGCAGTACTTC
once,TRBV18,TRBJ2-1,TRBD2,CASSPPLAGINEQFF,TGTGCCAGCTCACCACCGCTAGCGGGAATTAATGAGCAGTTCTTC
.,TRBV5-1,TRBJ2-5,TRBD1,CASSTTGFFETQYF,TGCGCCAGCAGCACGACAGGGTTCTTCGAGACCCAGTACTTC
.,TRBV20-1,TRBJ2-7,.,CSARRLGSSYEQYF,TGCAGTGCTAGAAGGCTCGGGAGCTCCTACGAGCAGTACTTC
.,TRBV7-3,TRBJ2-3,.,CASSPEAGADTQYF,TGTGCCAGCAGCCCGGAAGCGGGTGCAGATACGCAGTATTTT
.,TRBV27,TRBJ1-2,.,CASSPRLSTNYGYTF,TGTGCCAGCAGTCCACGCCTCAGCACTAACTATGGCTACACCTTC
.,TRBV3-1,TRBJ2-3,.,CASSQAFRLSAYTQYF,TGTGCCAGCAGCCAAGCCTTTAGATTATCGGCCTATACGCAGTATTTT
few,TRBV7-6,TRBJ1-2,.,CASSLGQWHGYTF,TGTGCCAGCAGCTTAGGACAGTGGCATGGCTACACCTTC
.,TRBV6-5,TRBJ1-2,TRBD1,CASRPGQANYGYTF,TGTGCCAGCAGGCCGGGACAGGCCAACTATGGCTACACCTTC
few,TRBV20-1,TRBJ2-2,TRBD2,CSARDPGRVNTGELFF,TGCAGTGCTAGAGACCCGGGGAGGGTTAACACCGGGGAGCTGTTTTTT
.,TRBV6-1,TRBJ1-4,.,CASKLANYEKLFF,TGTGCCAGCAAGCTCGCAAATTATGAAAAACTGTTTTTT
.,TRBV29-1,TRBJ2-3,.,CSVDGIYRDTQYF,TGCAGCGTTGATGGGATTTATAGAGATACGCAGTATTTT
.,TRBV20-1,TRBJ2-1,TRBD1,CSARDLDRGGHNEQFF,TGCAGTGCTAGAGATCTGGACAGGGGAGGCCACAATGAGCAGTTCTTC
.,TRBV20-1,TRBJ2-5,.,CSARDGAAKETQYF,TGCAGTGCTAGAGATGGGGCAGCAAAAGAGACCCAGTACTTC
.,TRBV29-1,TRBJ2-1,TRBD2,CSVFGTSEFF,TGCAGCGTTTTCGGGACTAGCGAGTTCTTC
.,TRBV6-2/TRBV6-3,TRBJ2-3,.,CASSRNSGSPQYF,TGTGCCAGCAGTAGGAATTCGGGGTCCCCGCAGTATTTT
.,TRBV12-3/TRBV12-4,TRBJ2-1,.,CASSLTSGVNEQFF,TGTGCCAGCAGTTTAACTAGTGGGGTCAATGAGCAGTTCTTC
.,TRBV13,TRBJ1-2,.,CASSLGGREVVGYTF,TGTGCCAGCAGCTTAGGCGGCAGGGAGGTGGTCGGCTACACCTTC
.,TRBV3-1,TRBJ1-2,.,CASSQSPAANYGYTF,TGTGCCAGCAGCCAAAGTCCGGCAGCTAACTATGGCTACACCTTC
.,TRBV6-5,TRBJ2-1,.,CASGPRPYNEQFF,TGTGCCAGTGGCCCCCGGCCGTACAATGAGCAGTTCTTC
few,TRBV4-3,TRBJ1-1,TRBD1,CASSQGTGVMNTEAFF,TGCGCCAGCAGCCAGGGGACAGGAGTCATGAACACTGAAGCTTTCTTT
few,TRBV12-3/TRBV12-4,TRBJ2-7,.,CASSLFDGMEGQYF,TGTGCCAGCAGTCTCTTTGACGGGATGGAGGGGCAGTACTTC
once,TRBV18,TRBJ1-5,.,CASSPDDTWGNQPQHF,TGTGCCAGCTCACCGGATGACACGTGGGGCAATCAGCCCCAGCATTTT
.,TRBV5-1,TRBJ1-1,.,CASSLEPEILAEAFF,TGCGCCAGCAGCTTGGAACCAGAGATTTTGGCTGAAGCTTTCTTT
few,TRBV4-1,TRBJ1-5,.,CASSQGPLSNQPQHF,TGCGCCAGCAGCCAAGGTCCCCTTTCTAATCAGCCCCAGCATTTT
.,TRBV29-1,TRBJ2-3,TRBD1,CSVEGQGASTDTQYF,TGCAGCGTTGAAGGACAGGGGGCTAGCACAGATACGCAGTATTTT
.,TRBV5-1,TRBJ2-3,.,CASSFLDTQYF,TGCGCCAGCAGCTTTTTAGATACGCAGTATTTT
few,TRBV21-1,TRBJ1-3,.,CASSETRGNTIYF,TGTGCCAGCAGCGAAACGCGGGGAAACACCATATATTTT
few,TRBV7-3,TRBJ2-1,TRBD2,CASSLMTAGTNYNEQFF,TGTGCCAGCAGCTTAATGACGGCCGGGACTAACTACAATGAGCAGTTCTTC
.,TRBV15,TRBJ1-1,.,CATSRDPGATEAFF,TGTGCCACCAGCAGAGATCCCGGGGCCACTGAAGCTTTCTTT
few,TRBV12-3/TRBV12-4,TRBJ1-1,.,CASTSGRLREAFF,TGTGCCAGCACCTCCGGACGACTCCGAGAAGCTTTCTTT
few,TRBV20-1,TRBJ2-5,TRBD2,CSVLAGVGETQYF,TGCAGTGTACTAGCGGGAGTAGGGGAGACCCAGTACTTC
few,TRBV28,TRBJ2-3,.,CASHPGTNTQYF,TGTGCCAGCCATCCAGGGACAAATACGCAGTATTTT
.,TRBV5-1,TRBJ2-7,.,CASSLDSSSYEQYF,TGCGCCAGCAGCTTGGACTCCAGCTCCTACGAGCAGTACTTC
.,TRBV20-1,TRBJ1-2,.,CSARGESRGYGYTF,TGCAGTGCTAGAGGGGAGTCGCGGGGCTATGGCTACACCTTC
.,TRBV6-1,TRBJ2-7,.,CASSEGYWYEQYF,TGTGCCAGCAGTGAGGGGTATTGGTACGAGCAGTACTTC
.,TRBV7-8,TRBJ2-1,TRBD2,CASSLSSGGKLSYNEQFF,TGTGCCAGCAGCTTATCTAGCGGAGGTAAACTCTCCTACAATGAGCAGTTCTTC
.,TRBV5-6,TRBJ1-2,.,CASSLDLLRRNYGYTF,TGTGCCAGCAGCTTGGATTTATTGCGGCGAAACTATGGCTACACCTTC
few,TRBV6-5,TRBJ1-6,.,CASSRDRSSSPLHF,TGTGCCAGCAGTCGAGACCGCTCAAGTTCACCCCTCCACTTT
.,TRBV29-1,TRBJ1-1,.,CSVSHPRILFF,TGCAGCGTTTCTCACCCTAGGATTCTTTTCTTT
.,TRBV25-1,TRBJ1-5,.,CASSEWRGQPQHF,TGTGCCAGCAGTGAATGGAGGGGTCAGCCCCAGCATTTT
.,TRBV12-3/TRBV12-4,TRBJ2-5,TRBD1,CASRWTGMRETQYF,TGTGCCAGCAGATGGACAGGGATGAGAGAGACCCAGTACTTC
.,TRBV20-1,TRBJ2-1,TRBD2,CSARDLFRGRADEQFF,TGCAGTGCTAGAGATCTATTTCGCGGGAGGGCGGATGAGCAGTTCTTC
.,TRBV4-2,TRBJ2-5,TRBD1,CASSQGTGVETQYF,TGTGCCAGCAGCCAGGGGACAGGGGTTGAGACCCAGTACTTC
.,TRBV5-1,TRBJ2-3,.,CASRDYTDTQYF,TGCGCCAGCAGGGACTACACAGATACGCAGTATTTT
.,TRBV20-1,TRBJ2-3,TRBD2,CSGTSRTDTQYF,TGCAGTGGGACTAGCCGGACAGATACGCAGTATTTT
large,TRBV7-6,TRBJ2-3,TRBD2,CASSLAAGGPFGQYF,TGTGCCAGCAGCTTAGCCGCGGGAGGGCCTTTCGGGCAGTATTTT